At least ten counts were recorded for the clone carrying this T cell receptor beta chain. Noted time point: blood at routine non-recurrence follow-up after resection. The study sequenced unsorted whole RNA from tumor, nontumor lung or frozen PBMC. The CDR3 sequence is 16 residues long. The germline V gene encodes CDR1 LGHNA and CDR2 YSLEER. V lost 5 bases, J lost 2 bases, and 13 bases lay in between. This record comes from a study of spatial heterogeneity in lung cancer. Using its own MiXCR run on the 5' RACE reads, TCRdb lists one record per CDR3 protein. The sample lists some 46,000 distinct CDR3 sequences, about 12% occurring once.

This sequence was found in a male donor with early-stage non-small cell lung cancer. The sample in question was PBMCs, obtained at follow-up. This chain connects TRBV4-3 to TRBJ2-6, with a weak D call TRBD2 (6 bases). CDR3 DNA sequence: TGCGCCAGCAGCTCCGGGGGAGGTCCTGGGGCCAACGTCCTGACTTTC. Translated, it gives CASSSGGGPGANVLTF.